Presented here are 27 T cell receptor beta chains from one specimen sequenced in a study of T cell responses to AZD1222 COVID-19 vaccine. Clones were read by immunoSEQ multiplex PCR, and TCRdb kept only the in-frame ones, dropping some. This sample yields about 28,000 clones, of which approximately 78% are seen a single time; roughly 5.9% belongs to the top ten. This specimen consisted of peripheral blood, obtained on day 0 of AZD1222 vaccination. The receptor source for this set is an adult in good health.

This sequence joins TRBV6-5 and TRBJ1-1, with 8 bases aligning to TRBD1. After removal of 10 bases from V and 5 bases from J, the junction contained 12 bases not matched to a gene. The CDR3 sequence is 14 residues long. Germline CDR1 is MNHEY and CDR2 is SVGAGI. The CDR3 loop is CATNRGQGITEAFF. The CDR3 DNA is TGTGCCACCAACAGAGGACAGGGTATTACTGAAGCTTTCTTT.

The chain has TRBV24-1 and TRBJ2-1, with a tentative D call TRBD2 (5 bases). The CDR3 totals 13 residues. V dropped 5 bases and J dropped 14 bases, with 18 bases sitting between them. Germline CDR1 reads KGHDR; CDR2 reads SFDVKD. CDR3 region: CATSASTLLEEFF. The CDR3 DNA follows: TGTGCCACCAGTGCCTCAACGCTTTTGGAGGAGTTCTTC.

The chain carries TRBV14 and TRBJ2-3; D remains unclear. V lost 1 base and J 10 bases, leaving 6 bases between the germline ends. Per germline, CDR1 SGHDN and CDR2 FVKESK. This CDR3 has 11 residues. The CDR3 protein is CASSQGSSQYF. The CDR3, as DNA: TGTGCCAGCAGCCAAGGGTCTTCGCAGTATTTT. The full variable domain, rest sourced from reference TRBV14 and TRBJ2-3, is EAGVTQFPSHSVIEKGQTVTLRCDPISGHDNLYWYRRVMGKEIKFLLHFVKESKQDESGMPNNRFLAERTGGTYSTLKVQPAELEDSGVYFCASSQGSSQYFGPGTRLTVL.

This chain links TRBV4-1 with TRBJ2-3; D not certain. The germline gives CDR1 MGHRA, CDR2 YSYEKL. The CDR3 extends over 14 amino acids. V was pared by 1 base and J by 2 bases, with 7 bases between. The CDR3 coding sequence is TGCGCCAGCAGCCAAGCCGGTGACACAGATACGCAGTATTTT. Its protein is CASSQAGDTDTQYF.

This chain links TRBV7-2 with TRBJ1-4; 8 nucleotides agree with TRBD1. Unmatched junction bases numbered 5, after V lost 4 bases and J lost 4 bases. The CDR3 loop spans 15 amino acids. Germline values: CDR1 SGHTA, CDR2 FQGNSA. The chain's CDR3 is CASSSNRGSNEKLFF. The CDR3, as DNA: TGTGCCAGCAGCTCAAACAGGGGGAGTAATGAAAAACTGTTTTTT.

The chain combines TRBV19 with TRBJ2-7, with 8 bases that match TRBD1. V dropped 1 base and J dropped 4; count of bases not matched to a gene: 6. Germline V gene data show CDR1 as LNHDA and CDR2 as SQIVND (reference sequence). The CDR3 consists of 15 residues. CDR3 bases: TGTGCCAGTAGTATAGGGGCAGGGGGCTCTTACGAGCAGTACGTC. It specifies CASSIGAGGSYEQYV.

The rearrangement joins TRBV5-4 to TRBJ2-7, with D possibly being TRBD2 (6 bases). The germline V gene has CDR1 SGHNT and CDR2 YYREEE (reference sequence). This CDR3 region has 12 residues. Trimming cost V 5 bases and J 7 bases, with 13 bases left between them. The CDR3 loop reads CASSWMGGEQYF. For the CDR3, the DNA is TGTGCCAGCAGTTGGATGGGGGGTGAGCAGTACTTC.

The chain combines TRBV6-5 with TRBJ1-3; D remains unclear. The CDR3 extends over 15 amino acids. CDR1 and CDR2 from the germline V gene are MNHEY and SVGAGI. The V end was cut by 7 bases, the J end by 2 bases, with 15 bases between. This CDR3 reads CASTPDIMPGNTIYF. CDR3 bases: TGTGCCAGCACCCCGGATATTATGCCTGGAAACACCATATATTTT.

The chain combines TRBV7-8 with TRBJ2-7; D is unresolved. The CDR3 length is 15 residues. The germline V gene has CDR1 SGHVS and CDR2 FQNEAQ. V was clipped by 5 bases and J by 3 bases, with 17 bases between them. In nucleotides, the CDR3 is TGTGCCAGCAGCCCGACCTTAACAAGGGTCTACGAGCAGTACTTC. Amino acids: CASSPTLTRVYEQYF.

In DNA, the CDR3 is TGTGCCAGTAGTATAGGGCTAGCGGACCGCAATGAGCAGTTCTTC. The encoded protein is CASSIGLADRNEQFF. V gene TRBV19 combines with J gene TRBJ2-1, with 7 nucleotides matching TRBD2. Germline CDR1 LNHDA, CDR2 SQIVND (reference sequence). Trimming took 1 base from V and 6 from J; bases not matched to a gene: 6. The CDR3 contains 15 residues. Full variable domain (rest looked up from reference TRBV19 and TRBJ2-1): DGGITQSPKYLFRKEGQNVTLSCEQNLNHDAMYWYRQDPGQGLRLIYYSQIVNDFQKGDIAEGYSVSREKKESFPLTVTSAQKNPTAFYLCASSIGLADRNEQFFGPGTRLTVL.

The chain uses TRBV11-2 and TRBJ2-3; the D gene is possibly TRBD1 (5 bases). V lost 3 bases and J 5 bases, leaving 9 bases between the germline ends. The CDR3 length is 13 residues. From germline, CDR1 is SGHAT and CDR2 FQNNGV. The CDR3 here is CASSLDQGDTQYF. In DNA, the CDR3 is TGTGCCAGCAGCTTGGATCAGGGAGATACGCAGTATTTT.

The chain is built from TRBV5-1 and TRBJ2-2, with TRBD1 matching over 9 bases. CDR3 length: 16 amino acids. Trimming removed 4 bases from V and 4 bases from J; junction bases left unmatched: 8. Germline lookup yields CDR1 SGHRS and CDR2 YFSETQ. The CDR3 coding sequence is TGCGCCAGCAGCCCGGCACAGGGGGCAACCACCGGGGAGCTGTTTTTT. Its translation is CASSPAQGATTGELFF.

The sample holds a few counts of this clone. The chain combines TRBV30 with TRBJ2-1, with TRBD2 as a possible D gene (6 bases). Trimming cost V 2 bases and J 9 bases, with 14 bases left between them. Germline V gene data show CDR1 as GTSNPN and CDR2 as SVGIG (reference sequence). This CDR3 comprises 13 residues. In DNA, the CDR3 is TGTGCCTGGAGTCAGCGGGTTCGGGGTGAGCAGTTCTTC. It yields the protein CAWSQRVRGEQFF.

The rearrangement uses TRBV30 and TRBJ1-3; D not resolved. This CDR3 has 14 residues. Germline V gives CDR1 GTSNPN, CDR2 SVGIG (reference sequence). Trimming cost V 4 bases and J 4 bases, with 14 bases left between them. CDR3 loop: CAWTGTLRGNTIYF. As DNA, the CDR3 is TGTGCCTGGACCGGTACCCTGAGGGGAAACACCATATATTTT.

V is TRBV2 and J is TRBJ1-2, with D uncertain. Looked up from germline, CDR1 is SNHLY and CDR2 is FYNNEI. The CDR3 has 15 residues. The V gene lost 7 bases and the J gene lost 4 bases, with 19 bases spanning the gap. Written as DNA, the CDR3 is TGTGCCAGCACCCACCCCTCGGGTAACGCCTATGGCTACACCTTC. Translating it yields CASTHPSGNAYGYTF.

This clone has a handful of counts. The chain uses TRBV5-8 and TRBJ2-2; TRBD2 matches 9 bases. This CDR3 comprises 15 residues. Germline V CDR1 and CDR2: SGHTS, YDEGEE. Trimming took 4 bases from V and 4 from J; bases not matched to a gene: 5. The CDR3 sequence is CASSPRGGVTGELFF. Written as DNA, the CDR3 is TGTGCCAGCAGCCCGCGGGGGGGCGTCACCGGGGAGCTGTTTTTT.

The table lists this clone with a count of one. V usage is TRBV6-4 and J usage is TRBJ2-5, with D unresolved. The length of the CDR3 is 12 residues. The germline CDR1 and CDR2 sequences are MRHNA and SNTAGT. Trimming stripped 1 base from V and 4 bases from J, with 4 bases between. This chain's CDR3 is CASSDFTETQYF. The CDR3, as DNA: TGTGCCAGCAGTGACTTTACAGAGACCCAGTACTTC.

The rearrangement joins TRBV19 to TRBJ1-3; 9 bases are shared with TRBD1. From germline, CDR1 is LNHDA and CDR2 SQIVND (reference sequence). The CDR3 is 15 amino acids. Losses at the gene ends were 4 bases for V and 7 bases for J; bases not matched to a gene: 8. The CDR3 protein is CASSSTGQGRNTIYF. In DNA form, the CDR3 reads TGTGCCAGTAGTAGCACGGGACAGGGTAGGAACACCATATATTTT.

The genes are TRBV20-1 and TRBJ1-2; D perhaps matches TRBD1 (5 bases). CDR3 length: 14 amino acids. Trimming removed 3 bases from V and 4 bases from J, with 15 bases in between. Per the germline V gene, CDR1 is DFQATT and CDR2 is SNEGSKA (reference sequence). This CDR3 reads CSASPPRGSYGYTF. CDR3 DNA: TGCAGTGCTAGTCCCCCGAGGGGCTCCTATGGCTACACCTTC.

The V and J genes are TRBV18 and TRBJ1-2, with D unresolved. This CDR3 region has 14 residues. The germline gives CDR1 KGHSH, CDR2 LQKENI. V was shortened by 4 bases and J by 8 bases, with 17 bases between the two germline ends. CDR3 in amino acids: CASSLYREGRGYTF. The CDR3 bases are TGTGCCAGCTCACTTTATCGGGAAGGAAGGGGCTACACCTTC.

The V call is TRBV5-4, the J call TRBJ2-5; TRBD1 agrees at 9 bases. From germline, CDR1 is SGHNT and CDR2 YYREEE (reference sequence). V was clipped by 4 bases and J by 3 bases; unmatched bases: 4. This CDR3 is built from 14 residues. The CDR3 sequence: CASSKQGAKETQYF. DNA for the CDR3: TGTGCCAGCAGCAAACAGGGGGCTAAAGAGACCCAGTACTTC.

This sequence joins TRBV12-3 or TRBV12-4 and TRBJ2-3; possible D gene TRBD1, 6 bases. V lost 5 bases and J 5 bases, leaving 11 bases between the germline ends. The CDR3 is 13 amino acids. CDR3 bases: TGTGCCAGCAGTCTAAACAGGGAAGATACGCAGTATTTT. Its translation is CASSLNREDTQYF.

The rearrangement joins TRBV4-3 to TRBJ2-1; TRBD1 agrees at 8 bases. Trimming removed 4 bases from V and 2 bases from J; junction bases left unmatched: 4. Germline V gene lookup returns CDR1 LGHNA and CDR2 YSLEER. The length of the CDR3 is 15 residues. The CDR3 sequence is CASSPRQGTYNEQFF. CDR3 nucleotides: TGCGCCAGCAGCCCACGACAGGGGACCTACAATGAGCAGTTCTTC.

V gene TRBV6-5 combines with J gene TRBJ2-1; 7 nucleotides match TRBD2. Germline V lookup: CDR1 MNHEY, CDR2 SVGAGI. Trimming removed 6 bases from V and 2 bases from J; junction bases left unmatched: 7. This CDR3 has 15 amino acids. The CDR3 loop is CASSQSGTAYNEQFF. For the CDR3, the DNA is TGTGCCAGCAGCCAAAGCGGGACCGCCTACAATGAGCAGTTCTTC.

The chain recombines TRBV11-1 with TRBJ2-2, with D hard to call. The CDR3 has 18 residues. Trimming removed 0 bases from V and 1 base from J, with 15 bases in between. CDR1 SGHAT and CDR2 FQDESV come from the germline V gene (reference sequence). CDR3 bases: TGTGCCAGCAGCTTAGCCGATAGGTTTCAGATGAACACCGGGGAGCTGTTTTTT. It yields the protein CASSLADRFQMNTGELFF.

The chain uses TRBV11-3 and TRBJ2-7, with TRBD1 identical over 7 bases. CDR3 length: 14 residues. V was pared by 1 base and J by 0 bases, with 0 bases of the junction left unmatched. CDR1 and CDR2 (germline): SGHNT, YENEEA. The CDR3 is CASSLGDSSYEQYF. CDR3 coding DNA: TGTGCCAGCAGCTTAGGGGACAGCTCCTACGAGCAGTACTTC.

The chain combines TRBV30 with TRBJ1-1, with D possibly being TRBD1 (5 bases). V lost 0 bases, J lost 2 bases, and 7 bases lay in between. The length of the CDR3 is 13 residues. CDR1 is GTSNPN, CDR2 SVGIG, per germline (reference sequence). The CDR3 reads CAWSVGTNTEAFF. CDR3 bases: TGTGCCTGGAGTGTAGGGACTAACACTGAAGCTTTCTTT.